A single sample is the source of the 32 T cell receptor beta chains below, sequenced in a study of long-term antiretroviral therapy in people with HIV. Researchers ran immunoSEQ v3.0 at survey level. Sequencing used immunoSEQ multiplex PCR; TCRdb keeps in-frame clones, though not all of them. This table holds over 20,000 clones, about 80% found once. The material was unsorted PBMCs, obtained 0.5 years after starting antiretroviral therapy. These receptors were collected from a man between 18 and 29 years old with HIV.

V and J are TRBV27 and TRBJ2-7; possible D gene TRBD1, 5 bases. V shed 6 bases and J shed 0 bases, with 12 bases lying between them. CDR1 and CDR2 (germline): MNHEY, SMNVEV (reference sequence). The CDR3 has 14 amino acids. CDR3 in DNA: TGTGCCAGCAGATGGCAGGGCGGCTCCTACGAGCAGTACTTC. Protein: CASRWQGGSYEQYF.

The chain has TRBV13 and TRBJ2-1, with 9 nucleotides matching TRBD2. The V and J ends lost 5 bases and 7 bases, in that order; junction bases with no gene match: 3. The CDR3 has 13 residues. Germline-derived CDR1 and CDR2 are PRHDT and FYEKMQ (reference sequence). In nucleotides, the CDR3 is TGTGCCAGCAGCCTGACTAGCGGAAATGAGCAGTTCTTC. Its translation is CASSLTSGNEQFF.

This chain joins TRBV18 and TRBJ1-1; the D is unclear. Trimming pared 3 bases from V and 4 bases from J, leaving 15 bases between. The V gene's germline CDR1 is KGHSH and CDR2 LQKENI. CDR3 length: 15 amino acids. CDR3 sequence (DNA): TGTGCCAGCTCACCCAGTGTTATAGAAGGCACTGAAGCTTTCTTT. Translation gives CASSPSVIEGTEAFF.

Worth noting for this clone: Other DNA sequences of this sample code for an identical CDR3. This chain uses TRBV4-1 with TRBJ2-3, with 10 bases fitting TRBD2. The CDR3 has 15 residues. The V gene's germline CDR1 is MGHRA and CDR2 YSYEKL. J lost 5 bases, V lost 0 bases, and 2 bases had no gene match. The chain's CDR3 is CASSQESGRGDTQYF. The CDR3 region has the DNA TGCGCCAGCAGCCAAGAGAGCGGGAGGGGAGATACGCAGTATTTT.

This chain uses TRBV28 with TRBJ1-1; maybe TRBD1 (6 bases). V gave up 10 bases and J gave up 1 base, with 13 bases separating them. This CDR3 is built from 13 residues. Germline CDR1 MDHEN, CDR2 SYDVKM. The CDR3 DNA is TGTGCCATCCAGGGGTTGGCGAACACTGAAGCTTTCTTT. This translates into CAIQGLANTEAFF. The full variable domain, in which reference TRBV28 and TRBJ1-1 provide the parts outside the CDR3, is DVKVTQSSRYLVKRTGEKVFLECVQDMDHENMFWYRQDPGLGLRLIYFSYDVKMKEKGDIPEGYSVSREKKERFSLILESASTNQTSMYLCAIQGLANTEAFFGQGTRLTVV.

This chain joins TRBV14 and TRBJ1-1, with 7 bases that match TRBD1. The CDR3 extends over 13 amino acids. The V segment lost 5 bases and the J segment 11 bases; nucleotides outside the gene matches: 11. Germline V gene data show CDR1 as SGHDN and CDR2 as FVKESK. The CDR3 DNA is TGTGCCAGCAGCTACCAACAGGGGTTTTCTGCTTTCTTT. This encodes CASSYQQGFSAFF. Looking up the rest from reference TRBV14 and TRBJ1-1 gives the full variable domain: EAGVTQFPSHSVIEKGQTVTLRCDPISGHDNLYWYRRVMGKEIKFLLHFVKESKQDESGMPNNRFLAERTGGTYSTLKVQPAELEDSGVYFCASSYQQGFSAFFGQGTRLTVV.

The CDR3 DNA is TGTGCCAGCAGCCCGGGATCCTACTACGAGCAGTACTTC. This translates into CASSPGSYYEQYF. The chain recombines TRBV4-2 with TRBJ2-7, with a possible D match to TRBD2 (5 bases). Trimming took off 4 bases at V and 3 bases at J, with 10 bases between the two ends. Germline CDR1 and CDR2: LGHNA and YNFKEQ. This CDR3 contains 13 residues.

This chain uses TRBV7-9 with TRBJ2-5, with D tentatively TRBD2 (5 bases). V lost 5 bases and J lost 1, with 14 bases in between. The CDR3 loop spans 15 amino acids. CDR1 SEHNR and CDR2 FQNEAQ come from the germline V gene (reference sequence). Here the CDR3 reads CASSPPSGSQETQYF. The CDR3 coding sequence is TGTGCCAGCAGCCCACCAAGCGGTTCCCAAGAGACCCAGTACTTC.

V and J are TRBV5-4 and TRBJ2-7; possibly TRBD1 or TRBD2 for D (5 bases each). V was clipped by 7 bases and J by 2 bases, with 16 bases between them. CDR1 and CDR2 from the germline V gene are SGHNT and YYREEE (reference sequence). This CDR3 is 14 amino acids long. For the CDR3, the DNA is TGTGCCAGCGGCCGGGACGGGGTGGCCTACGAGCAGTACTTC. It is translated as CASGRDGVAYEQYF. The variable domain in full, with the rest retrieved from reference TRBV5-4 and TRBJ2-7, is ETGVTQSPTHLIKTRGQQVTLRCSSQSGHNTVSWYQQALGQGPQFIFQYYREEENGRGNFPPRFSGLQFPNYSSELNVNALELDDSALYLCASGRDGVAYEQYFGPGTRLTVT.

This chain uses TRBV4-3 with TRBJ2-2; tentative D call: TRBD2 (6 bases). This CDR3 has 17 amino acids. Germline loops: CDR1 LGHNA, CDR2 YSLEER. V lost 3 bases, J lost 5 bases, and 19 bases lay in between. The CDR3 loop is CASSQPLGGVGTGELFF. DNA of the CDR3: TGCGCCAGCAGCCAGCCCTTAGGCGGGGTAGGGACCGGGGAGCTGTTTTTT.

The chain uses TRBV18 and TRBJ1-1; 9 bases agree with TRBD1. CDR3 size: 15 residues. V lost 2 bases and J lost 4; bases outside the gene matches: 5. Germline V gives CDR1 KGHSH, CDR2 LQKENI. CDR3: CASSPTQGAFTEAFF. The CDR3 DNA reads TGTGCCAGCTCACCAACACAGGGGGCGTTCACTGAAGCTTTCTTT.

This clone was observed a few times. The rearrangement links TRBV7-6 to TRBJ2-7; D is unclear. Germline V gene lookup returns CDR1 SGHVS and CDR2 FNYEAQ. V lost 1 base to trimming and J lost 0 bases, with 7 bases between them. The CDR3 runs to 14 residues. The CDR3 sequence is CASSLVANSYEQYF. DNA of the CDR3: TGTGCCAGCAGCTTAGTAGCCAACTCCTACGAGCAGTACTTC.

The chain combines TRBV12-5 with TRBJ2-2; maybe TRBD1 (5 bases). V shed 6 bases and J shed 0 bases, with 5 bases lying between them. The CDR3 runs 13 residues. Germline lookup yields CDR1 LGHNT and CDR2 FRNRAP. The CDR3 nucleotides are TGTGCTAGTGGGGGGCCGAACACCGGGGAGCTGTTTTTT. Translating gives CASGGPNTGELFF.

DNA of the CDR3: TGCGCCAGCAGCCAAGCGCGGGAGTACACCATATATTTT. It specifies CASSQAREYTIYF. The chain couples TRBV4-1 to TRBJ1-3; D is uncertain. V was trimmed by 1 base and J by 8 bases, leaving 9 bases between them. CDR3 length: 13 amino acids. Germline V gene sequence: CDR1 MGHRA, CDR2 YSYEKL.

V usage is TRBV5-1 and J usage is TRBJ2-2, with D perhaps TRBD1 (6 bases). The CDR3 has 14 residues. Germline assignment: CDR1 SGHRS and CDR2 YFSETQ. The V end lost 4 bases, the J end lost 1 base, and 8 bases lay between the germline ends. CDR3 coding DNA: TGCGCCAGCAGCGTCAGGGGGAACACCGGGGAGCTGTTTTTT. Translated: CASSVRGNTGELFF.

The chain combines TRBV7-9 with TRBJ2-1; D is possibly TRBD1 or TRBD2 (6 bases each). Trimming pared 11 bases from V and 4 bases from J, leaving 12 bases between. Germline V gene data show CDR1 as SEHNR and CDR2 as FQNEAQ (reference sequence). This CDR3 region has 12 residues. CDR3 protein: CAGGPGYNEQFF. CDR3 DNA: TGTGCCGGGGGGCCGGGGTACAATGAGCAGTTCTTC.

The chain couples TRBV7-6 to TRBJ2-7; D is undetermined. CDR1 SGHVS and CDR2 FNYEAQ come from the germline V gene. Between the trimmed V and J ends, which lost 0 bases and 2 bases, there was a span of 5 bases. This CDR3 region has 13 residues. The CDR3 sequence: CASSLALTYEQYF. Written as DNA, the CDR3 is TGTGCCAGCAGCTTAGCGCTAACCTACGAGCAGTACTTC.

This chain uses TRBV19 with TRBJ1-5; 9 bases are shared with TRBD1. Looked up from germline, CDR1 is LNHDA and CDR2 is SQIVND (reference sequence). J gave up 6 bases and V 4 bases, and 4 bases lay outside the gene matches. The CDR3 is made up of 14 amino acids. CDR3 sequence (DNA): TGTGCCAGTAGTAGCCGGGACAGGGCTCAGCCCCAGCATTTT. This gives the protein CASSSRDRAQPQHF.

The chain's CDR3 is CASSLEAGGVYYGYTF. For the CDR3, the DNA is TGTGCCAGCAGTTTAGAGGCGGGCGGGGTTTACTATGGCTACACCTTC. This chain joins TRBV27 and TRBJ1-2; D gene ambiguous. This CDR3 comprises 16 residues. Germline V gene data show CDR1 as MNHEY and CDR2 as SMNVEV (reference sequence). Trimming took off 2 bases at V and 3 bases at J, with 16 bases between the two ends.

The V call is TRBV19, the J call TRBJ2-7; 12 bases align to TRBD1. V lost 7 bases and J lost 3; bases outside the gene matches: 10. Germline lookup yields CDR1 LNHDA and CDR2 SQIVND (reference sequence). This CDR3 has 16 residues. CDR3 nucleotides: TGTGCCAGTAAGGCCGGGACAGGGGGCCGAGGCTACGAGCAGTACTTC. Amino acids: CASKAGTGGRGYEQYF.

The chain links TRBV18 to TRBJ2-6; D is undetermined. The CDR3 loop spans 15 amino acids. V gave up 2 bases and J gave up 0 bases, with 5 bases separating them. CDR1 and CDR2 from the germline V gene are KGHSH and LQKENI. CDR3 nucleotide sequence: TGTGCCAGCTCACCAAATCTCTCTGGGGCCAACGTCCTGACTTTC. This translates into CASSPNLSGANVLTF.

The chain employs TRBV27 and TRBJ1-1, with 8 nucleotides matching TRBD1. The length of the CDR3 is 16 residues. CDR1 and CDR2 from the germline V gene are MNHEY and SMNVEV (reference sequence). J gave up 2 bases and V 5 bases, and 10 bases lay outside the gene matches. The CDR3 DNA is TGTGCCAGCAGTGGCCTCGGACAGGGACTCAACACTGAAGCTTTCTTT. Residues: CASSGLGQGLNTEAFF.

This clone ranks as medium-sized. CDR3 sequence (DNA): TGTGCCAGCAGCACCCCGCGGGAGCTGTTTTTT. Translation: CASSTPRELFF. The chain couples TRBV5-6 to TRBJ2-2; D is uncertain. CDR1 is SGHDT and CDR2 is YYEEEE in the germline V gene. Trimming took 4 bases from V and 9 from J, leaving 7 bases between them. The CDR3 runs to 11 residues.

The chain is built from TRBV5-1 and TRBJ2-7, with a tentative D call TRBD2 (5 bases). Germline assignment: CDR1 SGHRS and CDR2 YFSETQ. This CDR3 is 14 amino acids long. The ends were cut back, 5 bases at V and 3 bases at J, with 15 bases in the middle. The CDR3 spells CASSRSGKGYEQYF. The CDR3 DNA sequence: TGCGCCAGCAGTCGGTCGGGGAAGGGCTACGAGCAGTACTTC.

V gene TRBV4-2 combines with J gene TRBJ2-3; no definite D call. The CDR3 loop spans 16 amino acids. Looked up from germline, CDR1 is LGHNA and CDR2 is YNFKEQ. V gave up 1 base and J gave up 0 bases, with 11 bases separating them. CDR3 sequence (DNA): TGTGCCAGCAGCCAAGTGGCGCTCTCTAGCACAGATACGCAGTATTTT. Encoded protein: CASSQVALSSTDTQYF.

In its sample, this clone was seen a few times. The gene calls are TRBV2 and TRBJ2-7; D possibly matches TRBD1 or TRBD2 (5 bases each). CDR3 size: 12 residues. With 11 bases removed from V and 5 bases from J, the gap between germline ends came to 16 bases. In germline, CDR1 is SNHLY, CDR2 FYNNEI. CDR3 sequence (DNA): TGTGCCGGAGGACATGGCTTTGACGAGCAGTACTTC. The encoded protein is CAGGHGFDEQYF.

This clone was picked up a small number of times. The rearrangement links TRBV25-1 to TRBJ2-7; D remains ambiguous. This CDR3 spans 14 amino acids. Germline CDR1 is MGHDK and CDR2 is SYGVNS. Between the trimmed V and J ends, which lost 1 base and 2 bases, there was a span of 9 bases. This CDR3 is CASSELGSTYEQYF. The CDR3, as DNA: TGTGCCAGCAGTGAATTGGGCAGCACCTACGAGCAGTACTTC.

CDR3 sequence reads: CASSPGQHYEQYF. CDR3 nucleotide sequence: TGTGCCAGCAGCCCGGGACAGCACTACGAGCAGTACTTC. The chain joins TRBV7-9 to TRBJ2-7; 7 positions match TRBD1. From germline, CDR1 is SEHNR and CDR2 FQNEAQ (reference sequence). The CDR3 runs 13 residues. Unmatched junction bases numbered 4, after V lost 5 bases and J lost 3 bases.

V and J are TRBV6-1 and TRBJ2-7, with 8 bases that match TRBD1. With 4 bases clipped from V and 0 bases from J, the junction kept 8 bases outside the gene matches. In germline, CDR1 is MNHNS, CDR2 SASEGT. The CDR3 length is 16 residues. The chain's CDR3 is CASSGVDRASSYEQYF. The CDR3 coding sequence is TGTGCCAGCAGTGGGGTGGACAGGGCTAGCTCCTACGAGCAGTACTTC.

This clone was counted a few times. V usage is TRBV7-9 and J usage is TRBJ1-2; D not certain. Trimming took off 3 bases at V and 4 bases at J, with 12 bases between the two ends. This CDR3 is built from 14 residues. Germline V gene data show CDR1 as SEHNR and CDR2 as FQNEAQ (reference sequence). The CDR3 DNA follows: TGTGCCAGCAGCTTGTTAAGGGCTCCCTATGGCTACACCTTC. This gives the protein CASSLLRAPYGYTF.

The V call is TRBV10-3, the J call TRBJ1-5; D remains ambiguous. The germline V and J ends were trimmed by 0 bases and 4 bases, with 13 bases remaining between them. CDR1 is ENHRY, CDR2 SYGVKD, per germline. The CDR3 has 16 residues. CDR3 residues: CAISESQGRVNQPQHF. The CDR3, as DNA: TGTGCCATCAGTGAGTCCCAAGGGCGGGTTAATCAGCCCCAGCATTTT.

V and J are TRBV7-2 and TRBJ2-5, with D perhaps matching TRBD1 (6 bases). The ends were cut back, 2 bases at V and 1 base at J, with 8 bases in the middle. The CDR3 extends over 14 amino acids. In germline, CDR1 is SGHTA, CDR2 FQGNSA. The CDR3 nucleotides read TGTGCCAGCAGCTTAAGACAGGTCCAAGAGACCCAGTACTTC. Amino acid sequence: CASSLRQVQETQYF.